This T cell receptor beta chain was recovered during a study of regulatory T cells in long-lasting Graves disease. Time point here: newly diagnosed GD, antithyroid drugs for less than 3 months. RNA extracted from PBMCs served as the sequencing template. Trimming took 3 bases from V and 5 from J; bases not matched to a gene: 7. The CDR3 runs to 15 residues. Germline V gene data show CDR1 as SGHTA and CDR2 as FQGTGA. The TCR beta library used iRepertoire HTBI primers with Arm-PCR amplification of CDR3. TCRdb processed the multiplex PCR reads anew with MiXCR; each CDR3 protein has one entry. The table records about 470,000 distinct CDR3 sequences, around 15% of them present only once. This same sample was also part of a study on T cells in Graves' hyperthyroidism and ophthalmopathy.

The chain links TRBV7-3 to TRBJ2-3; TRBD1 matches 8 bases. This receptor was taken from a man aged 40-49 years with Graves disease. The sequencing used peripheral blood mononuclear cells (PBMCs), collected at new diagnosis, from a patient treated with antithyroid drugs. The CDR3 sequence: CASSFGQGAGDTQYF. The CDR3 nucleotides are TGTGCCAGCAGCTTTGGACAGGGCGCGGGAGATACGCAGTATTTT.